This T cell receptor beta chain was sequenced during a study of OX40 agonist ivuxolimab in advanced cancers. This clone was recorded only once. Germline V gene lookup returns CDR1 MNHEY and CDR2 SVGAGI. This CDR3 has 14 amino acids. The V end was cut by 4 bases, the J end by 3 bases, with 13 bases between. Clones were sequenced by immunoSEQ multiplex PCR, and TCRdb holds only the in-frame ones, with some missing. This repertoire shows 45,000 to 60,000 clones, 84% found once; its top ten account for roughly 25%. The sample consisted of CD4+ or CD8+ T cells sorted from blood, taken in a trial of the OX40 agonist ivuxolimab. The chain couples TRBV6-5 to TRBJ2-7; either TRBD1 or TRBD2 may fit D (5 bases each). The source of this sequence is an adult with an advanced solid tumor such as melanoma, head and neck, liver or kidney cancer. The CDR3 reads CASSSSGTVYEQYF. CDR3 DNA: TGTGCCAGCAGTTCCTCCGGGACCGTCTACGAGCAGTACTTC.